This is a list of T cell receptor beta chains from one sample in a study of control samples from healthy donors and cancer patients. The method was immunoSEQ multiplex PCR; TCRdb's version includes in-frame clones alone and lacks a portion of them. The data hold 85,000 to 100,000 clones, with around 82% observed a single time. Specimen: blood. The source is a man between 60 and 75 years old in good health. Each CDR3 is given with its conserved first and last residue. D genes are given only for firm matches. Clone size is not always given. Where it is, it says once, few, many or a class for expanded clones.

D: TRBD2
J: TRBJ2-3
size: .
V: TRBV2
CDR3: CASRNGTSLSTDTQYF
DNA: TGTGCCAGCAGGAACGGGACTAGCCTTAGCACAGATACGCAGTATTTT

D: .
J: TRBJ2-7
size: .
V: TRBV5-4
CDR3: CASSFQDRASYEQYF
DNA: TGTGCCAGCAGCTTTCAGGACAGAGCATCCTACGAGCAGTACTTC

D: .
J: TRBJ2-3
size: .
V: TRBV30
CDR3: CAWTPRFFTDTQYF
DNA: TGTGCCTGGACCCCCCGGTTCTTCACAGATACGCAGTATTTT

D: .
J: TRBJ1-1
size: .
V: TRBV7-7
CDR3: CASSLRGNTEAFF
DNA: TGTGCTAGCAGCTTGAGGGGGAATACTGAAGCTTTCTTT

D: TRBD1
J: TRBJ1-2
size: .
V: TRBV2
CDR3: CASSVKGAHGYTF
DNA: TGTGCCAGCAGTGTTAAGGGGGCGCATGGCTACACCTTC

D: .
J: TRBJ1-2
size: .
V: TRBV6-1
CDR3: CASSEARAAHYGYTF
DNA: TGTGCCAGCAGTGAAGCGAGGGCGGCCCACTATGGCTACACCTTC

D: .
J: TRBJ2-7
size: .
V: TRBV12-5
CDR3: CASGRTGEGYYEQYF
DNA: TGTGCTAGTGGCCGAACAGGGGAGGGATACTACGAGCAGTACTTC

D: .
J: TRBJ1-5
size: .
V: TRBV7-8
CDR3: CASSPTPDWVSNQPQHF
DNA: TGTGCCAGCAGCCCAACACCTGATTGGGTGAGCAATCAGCCCCAGCATTTT

D: .
J: TRBJ2-7
size: .
V: TRBV27
CDR3: CASSLQGRGPSYEQYF
DNA: TGTGCCAGCAGTTTACAAGGGCGGGGACCATCCTACGAGCAGTACTTC

D: .
J: TRBJ1-2
size: once
V: TRBV5-6
CDR3: CASSLGGENYGYTF
DNA: TGTGCCAGCAGCTTGGGGGGTGAGAACTATGGCTACACCTTC

D: .
J: TRBJ2-4
size: .
V: TRBV2
CDR3: CASSEPGTKNIQYF
DNA: TGTGCCAGCAGTGAACCCGGGACCAAAAACATTCAGTACTTC

D: TRBD1
J: TRBJ2-3
size: .
V: TRBV18
CDR3: CASSPFDRGITDTQYF
DNA: TGTGCCAGCTCACCATTCGACAGGGGGATTACAGATACGCAGTATTTT

D: TRBD2
J: TRBJ2-5
size: .
V: TRBV15
CDR3: CATSTFGVGVRGGRETQYF
DNA: TGTGCCACCAGCACCTTTGGGGTAGGGGTGCGGGGGGGCCGAGAGACCCAGTACTTC

D: .
J: TRBJ2-2
size: once
V: TRBV7-9
CDR3: CASSLETSGLFF
DNA: TGTGCCAGCAGCTTAGAGACCTCGGGGCTGTTTTTT

D: TRBD2
J: TRBJ2-2
size: .
V: TRBV11-2
CDR3: CASSLLAGAGELFF
DNA: TGTGCCAGCAGCTTACTAGCGGGGGCCGGGGAGCTGTTTTTT

D: TRBD1
J: TRBJ2-7
size: .
V: TRBV6-5
CDR3: CASSYSRDRVYEQYF
DNA: TGTGCCAGCAGTTACTCGAGGGACAGGGTTTACGAGCAGTACTTC

D: .
J: TRBJ2-7
size: .
V: TRBV5-1
CDR3: CASSSQSSYEQYF
DNA: TGCGCCAGCAGCTCACAGTCATCCTACGAGCAGTACTTC

D: .
J: TRBJ2-2
size: .
V: TRBV19
CDR3: CASSVIIGDGELFF
DNA: TGTGCCAGTAGTGTAATTATCGGGGACGGGGAGCTGTTTTTT

D: .
J: TRBJ2-4
size: .
V: TRBV19
CDR3: CASSMSSGNKNIQYF
DNA: TGTGCCAGTAGTATGAGTTCAGGGAATAAAAACATTCAGTACTTC

D: TRBD2
J: TRBJ2-1
size: .
V: TRBV5-1
CDR3: CASSSGEREGRNEQFF
DNA: TGCGCCAGCAGCTCGGGAGAGCGGGAGGGCCGGAATGAGCAGTTCTTC

D: TRBD2
J: TRBJ2-7
size: .
V: TRBV19
CDR3: CASSIATSGRTYEQYF
DNA: TGTGCCAGTAGTATAGCCACTAGCGGGAGGACCTACGAGCAGTACTTC

D: .
J: TRBJ1-2
size: .
V: TRBV5-4
CDR3: CASSLSAENYGYTF
DNA: TGTGCCAGCAGCTTGTCGGCAGAGAACTATGGCTACACCTTC

D: TRBD1
J: TRBJ1-1
size: .
V: TRBV5-1
CDR3: CASSSWTGNEAFF
DNA: TGCGCCAGCAGCTCCTGGACAGGCAATGAAGCTTTCTTT

D: .
J: TRBJ2-1
size: .
V: TRBV5-4
CDR3: CASSLNRVHEQFF
DNA: TGTGCCAGCAGCTTGAACAGGGTGCATGAGCAGTTCTTC

D: TRBD1
J: TRBJ1-4
size: .
V: TRBV5-1
CDR3: CASSVGQGREKLFF
DNA: TGCGCCAGCAGCGTGGGACAGGGGAGGGAAAAACTGTTTTTT

D: TRBD1
J: TRBJ1-2
size: .
V: TRBV30
CDR3: CAWSGRQGSYTF
DNA: TGTGCCTGGAGTGGGAGACAGGGAAGCTACACCTTC

D: .
J: TRBJ1-1
size: .
V: TRBV12-3/TRBV12-4
CDR3: CASSFLRLTEAFF
DNA: TGTGCCAGCAGTTTCTTGAGGCTCACTGAAGCTTTCTTT

D: .
J: TRBJ2-4
size: .
V: TRBV28
CDR3: CASSPYREAARIQYF
DNA: TGTGCCAGCAGTCCGTACAGGGAAGCTGCCCGCATTCAGTACTTC

D: .
J: TRBJ2-7
size: .
V: TRBV4-1
CDR3: CASARDGSYEQYF
DNA: TGCGCCAGCGCACGGGACGGATCCTACGAGCAGTACTTC

D: .
J: TRBJ2-5
size: .
V: TRBV6-5
CDR3: CASSPLRGETQYF
DNA: TGTGCCAGCAGTCCCCTACGAGGGGAGACCCAGTACTTC

D: TRBD2
J: TRBJ2-7
size: .
V: TRBV3-1/TRBV3-2
CDR3: CASSQEVPTSGGDYEQYF
DNA: TGTGCCAGCAGCCAAGAGGTGCCGACTAGCGGGGGGGACTACGAGCAGTACTTC

D: .
J: TRBJ2-7
size: .
V: TRBV5-1
CDR3: CASSLVGHEQYF
DNA: TGCGCCAGCAGCTTGGTAGGGCACGAGCAGTACTTC

D: TRBD1
J: TRBJ1-5
size: .
V: TRBV3-1/TRBV3-2
CDR3: CASSPGTGNHQPQHF
DNA: TGTGCCAGCAGCCCCGGGACAGGGAATCATCAGCCCCAGCATTTT

D: TRBD1
J: TRBJ2-5
size: .
V: TRBV4-2
CDR3: CASSQGGTGSETQYF
DNA: TGTGCCAGCAGCCAAGGTGGGACAGGGTCAGAGACCCAGTACTTC

D: TRBD1
J: TRBJ1-2
size: .
V: TRBV28
CDR3: CASSKGAYGYTF
DNA: TGTGCCAGCTCTAAGGGGGCCTATGGCTACACCTTC

D: .
J: TRBJ2-4
size: .
V: TRBV18
CDR3: CASSPGDGVNIQYF
DNA: TGTGCCAGCTCACCTGGGGACGGGGTAAACATTCAGTACTTC

D: .
J: TRBJ1-2
size: .
V: TRBV30
CDR3: CAWSVQPHRYTF
DNA: TGTGCCTGGAGTGTACAACCACATCGCTACACCTTC

D: .
J: TRBJ2-1
size: .
V: TRBV28
CDR3: CASSTGQRRYNEQFF
DNA: TGTGCCAGCAGTACTGGACAGAGAAGATACAATGAGCAGTTCTTC

D: .
J: TRBJ2-7
size: .
V: TRBV19
CDR3: CASSIAGASSYEQYF
DNA: TGTGCCAGTAGTATAGCTGGGGCGTCCTCCTACGAGCAGTACTTC

D: TRBD2
J: TRBJ2-7
size: .
V: TRBV5-1
CDR3: CASSPGGAGGRSDEQYF
DNA: TGCGCCAGCAGCCCCGGGGGGGCGGGGGGCCGGTCGGACGAGCAGTACTTC

D: TRBD1
J: TRBJ1-4
size: .
V: TRBV4-1
CDR3: CASSHTRTPGQGMEKLFF
DNA: TGCGCCAGCAGCCATACCAGGACCCCAGGACAGGGAATGGAAAAACTGTTTTTT

D: .
J: TRBJ2-5
size: .
V: TRBV9
CDR3: CASNRGPLQLETQYF
DNA: TGTGCCAGCAATAGGGGTCCTCTGCAATTAGAGACCCAGTACTTC

D: TRBD2
J: TRBJ2-3
size: .
V: TRBV3-1/TRBV3-2
CDR3: CASSSSGVSTDTQYF
DNA: TGTGCCAGCAGCTCTAGCGGGGTTAGCACAGATACGCAGTATTTT

D: TRBD2
J: TRBJ2-7
size: .
V: TRBV10-2
CDR3: CASSDPSGTSGANTKISYEQYF
DNA: TGCGCCAGCAGTGACCCCTCCGGGACTAGCGGAGCCAATACAAAAATCTCCTACGAGCAGTACTTC

D: TRBD2
J: TRBJ2-3
size: .
V: TRBV10-3
CDR3: CAIKPSGGAADTQYF
DNA: TGTGCCATTAAGCCTAGCGGGGGGGCAGCAGATACGCAGTATTTT

D: TRBD2
J: TRBJ2-5
size: .
V: TRBV12-3/TRBV12-4
CDR3: CAGGTSQETQYF
DNA: TGTGCCGGGGGGACTAGCCAAGAGACCCAGTACTTC

D: .
J: TRBJ1-6
size: .
V: TRBV2
CDR3: CASSERSTYDSPLHF
DNA: TGTGCCAGCAGTGAAAGGTCAACATATGATTCACCCCTCCACTTT

D: .
J: TRBJ1-5
size: .
V: TRBV6-5
CDR3: CASSYSRDLGQPQHF
DNA: TGTGCCAGCAGTTATTCACGGGATCTAGGTCAGCCCCAGCATTTT